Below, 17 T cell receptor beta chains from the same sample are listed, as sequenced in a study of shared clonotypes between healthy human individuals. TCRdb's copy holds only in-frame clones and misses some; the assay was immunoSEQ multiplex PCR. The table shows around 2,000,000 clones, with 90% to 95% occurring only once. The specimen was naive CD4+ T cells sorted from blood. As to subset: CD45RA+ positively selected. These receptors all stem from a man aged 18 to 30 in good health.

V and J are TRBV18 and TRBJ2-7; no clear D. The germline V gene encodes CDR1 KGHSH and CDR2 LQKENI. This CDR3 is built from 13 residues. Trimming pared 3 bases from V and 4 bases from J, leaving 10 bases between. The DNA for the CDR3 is TGTGCCAGCTCACCTACGTTGAATTACGAGCAGTACTTC. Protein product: CASSPTLNYEQYF. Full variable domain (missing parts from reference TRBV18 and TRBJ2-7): NAGVMQNPRHLVRRRGQEARLRCSPMKGHSHVYWYRQLPEEGLKFMVYLQKENIIDESGMPKERFSAEFPKEGPSILRIQQVVRGDSAAYFCASSPTLNYEQYFGPGTRLTVT.

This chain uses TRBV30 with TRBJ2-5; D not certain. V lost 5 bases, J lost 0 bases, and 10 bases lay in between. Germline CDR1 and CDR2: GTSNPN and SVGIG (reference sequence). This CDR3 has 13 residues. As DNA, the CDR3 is TGTGCCTGGGCCAGGACGCACCAAGAGACCCAGTACTTC. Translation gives CAWARTHQETQYF.

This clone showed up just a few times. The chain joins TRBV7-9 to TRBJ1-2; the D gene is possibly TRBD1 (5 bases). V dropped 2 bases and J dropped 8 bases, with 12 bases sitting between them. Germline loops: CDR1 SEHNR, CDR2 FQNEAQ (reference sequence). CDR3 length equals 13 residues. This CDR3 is CASSLWGTEGYTF. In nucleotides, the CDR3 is TGTGCCAGCAGCTTATGGGGGACCGAGGGCTACACCTTC.

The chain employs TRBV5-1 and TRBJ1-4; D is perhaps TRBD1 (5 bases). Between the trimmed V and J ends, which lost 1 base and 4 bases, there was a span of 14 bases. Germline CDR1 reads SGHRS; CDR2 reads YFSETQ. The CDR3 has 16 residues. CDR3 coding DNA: TGCGCCAGCAGCTTGTCGCCGGGGCAGATTAATGAAAAACTGTTTTTT. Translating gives CASSLSPGQINEKLFF.

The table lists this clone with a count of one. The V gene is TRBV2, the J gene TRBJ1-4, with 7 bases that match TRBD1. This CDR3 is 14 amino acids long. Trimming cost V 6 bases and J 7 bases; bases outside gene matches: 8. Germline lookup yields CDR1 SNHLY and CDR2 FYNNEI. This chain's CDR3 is CASRIQGPCEKLFF. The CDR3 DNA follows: TGTGCCAGCAGGATACAGGGGCCGTGTGAAAAACTGTTTTTT.

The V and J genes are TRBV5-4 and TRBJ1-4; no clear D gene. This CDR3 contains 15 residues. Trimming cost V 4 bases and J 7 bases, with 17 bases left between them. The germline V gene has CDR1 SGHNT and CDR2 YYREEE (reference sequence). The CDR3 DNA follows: TGTGCCAGCAGCCGTAAAGAACCATCGGGTGAAAAACTGTTTTTT. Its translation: CASSRKEPSGEKLFF.

The CDR3 DNA reads TGTGCCAGCAGTGCAACCCGGACTATCTCCTACGAGCAGTACTTC. Encoded protein: CASSATRTISYEQYF. The chain has TRBV2 and TRBJ2-7; possible D gene TRBD2, 6 bases. In germline, CDR1 is SNHLY, CDR2 FYNNEI. CDR3 length: 15 residues. Trimming cost V 4 bases and J 0 bases, with 13 bases left between them.

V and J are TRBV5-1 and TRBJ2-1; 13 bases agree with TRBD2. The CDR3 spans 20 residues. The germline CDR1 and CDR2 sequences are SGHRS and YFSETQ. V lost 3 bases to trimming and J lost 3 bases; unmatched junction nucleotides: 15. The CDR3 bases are TGCGCCAGCAGCTCAGATCCCGGGACTAGCGGGATTATCTACTACAATGAGCAGTTCTTC. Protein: CASSSDPGTSGIIYYNEQFF. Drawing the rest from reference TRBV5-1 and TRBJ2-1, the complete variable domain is KAGVTQTPRYLIKTRGQQVTLSCSPISGHRSVSWYQQTPGQGLQFLFEYFSETQRNKGNFPGRFSGRQFSNSRSEMNVSTLELGDSALYLCASSSDPGTSGIIYYNEQFFGPGTRLTVL.

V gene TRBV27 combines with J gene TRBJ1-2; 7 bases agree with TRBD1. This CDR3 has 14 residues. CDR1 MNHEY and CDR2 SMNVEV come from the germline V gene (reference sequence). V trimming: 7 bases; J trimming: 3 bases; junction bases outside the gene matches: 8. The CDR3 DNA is TGTGCCAGCAAGACCTCAGGGGGGCACTATGGCTACACCTTC. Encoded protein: CASKTSGGHYGYTF.

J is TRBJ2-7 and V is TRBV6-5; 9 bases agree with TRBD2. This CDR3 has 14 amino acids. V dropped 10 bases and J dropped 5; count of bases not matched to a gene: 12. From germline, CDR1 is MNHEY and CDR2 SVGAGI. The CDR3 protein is CAISRGSGSHEQYF. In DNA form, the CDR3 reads TGTGCCATCTCCCGGGGTAGCGGGAGCCACGAGCAGTACTTC.

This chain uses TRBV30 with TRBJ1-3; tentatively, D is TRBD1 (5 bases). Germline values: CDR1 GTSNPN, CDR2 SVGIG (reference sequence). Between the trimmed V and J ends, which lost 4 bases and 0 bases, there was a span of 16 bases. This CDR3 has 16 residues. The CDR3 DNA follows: TGTGCCTGGAACACCCCCGGGACGCACTCTGGAAACACCATATATTTT. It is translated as CAWNTPGTHSGNTIYF. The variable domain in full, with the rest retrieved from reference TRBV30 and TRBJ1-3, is SQTIHQWPATLVQPVGSPLSLECTVEGTSNPNLYWYRQAAGRGLQLLFYSVGIGQISSEVPQNLSASRPQDRQFILSSKKLLLSDSGFYLCAWNTPGTHSGNTIYFGEGSWLTVV.

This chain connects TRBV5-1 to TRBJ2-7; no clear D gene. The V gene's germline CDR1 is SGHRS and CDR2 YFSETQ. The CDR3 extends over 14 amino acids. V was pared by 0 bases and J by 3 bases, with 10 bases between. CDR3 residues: CASSLVSDLYEQYF. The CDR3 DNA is TGCGCCAGCAGCTTGGTCTCGGACCTCTACGAGCAGTACTTC.

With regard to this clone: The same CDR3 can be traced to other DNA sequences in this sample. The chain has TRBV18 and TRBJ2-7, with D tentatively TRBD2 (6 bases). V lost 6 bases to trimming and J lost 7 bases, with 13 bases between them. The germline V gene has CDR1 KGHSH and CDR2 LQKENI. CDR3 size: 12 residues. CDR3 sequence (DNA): TGTGCCAGCTCCCCGGGGGACCGGGAGCAGTACTTC. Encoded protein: CASSPGDREQYF. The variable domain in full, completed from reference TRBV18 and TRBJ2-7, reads NAGVMQNPRHLVRRRGQEARLRCSPMKGHSHVYWYRQLPEEGLKFMVYLQKENIIDESGMPKERFSAEFPKEGPSILRIQQVVRGDSAAYFCASSPGDREQYFGPGTRLTVT.

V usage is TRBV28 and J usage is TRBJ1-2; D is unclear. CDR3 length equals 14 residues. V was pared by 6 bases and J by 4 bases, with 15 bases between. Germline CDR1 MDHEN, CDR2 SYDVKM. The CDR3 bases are TGTGCCAGCAGCCCCGGACCACGGGTCTATGGCTACACCTTC. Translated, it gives CASSPGPRVYGYTF.

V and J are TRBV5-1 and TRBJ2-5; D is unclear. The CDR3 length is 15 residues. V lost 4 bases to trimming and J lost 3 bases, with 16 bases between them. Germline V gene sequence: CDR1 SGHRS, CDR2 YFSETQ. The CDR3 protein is CASSPLGPLEETQYF. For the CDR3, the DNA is TGCGCCAGCAGCCCCCTCGGACCCCTTGAAGAGACCCAGTACTTC. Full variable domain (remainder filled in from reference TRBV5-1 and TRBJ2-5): KAGVTQTPRYLIKTRGQQVTLSCSPISGHRSVSWYQQTPGQGLQFLFEYFSETQRNKGNFPGRFSGRQFSNSRSEMNVSTLELGDSALYLCASSPLGPLEETQYFGPGTRLLVL.

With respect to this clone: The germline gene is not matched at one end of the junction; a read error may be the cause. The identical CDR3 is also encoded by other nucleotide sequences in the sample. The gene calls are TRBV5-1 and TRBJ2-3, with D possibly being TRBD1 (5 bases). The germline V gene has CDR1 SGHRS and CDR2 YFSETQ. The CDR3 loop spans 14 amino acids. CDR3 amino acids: CASSLGHPTDTQYF. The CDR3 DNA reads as TGCGCTAGCAGCCTAGGACATCCCACAGATACGCAGTATTTT.

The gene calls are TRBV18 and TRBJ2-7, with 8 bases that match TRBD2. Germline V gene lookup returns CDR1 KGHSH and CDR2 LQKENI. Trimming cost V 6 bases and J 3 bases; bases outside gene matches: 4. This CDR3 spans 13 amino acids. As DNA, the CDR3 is TGTGCCAGCTCCCCTAGCGGGTTCTACGAGCAGTACTTC. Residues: CASSPSGFYEQYF.